This T cell receptor (beta chain) is from a study of blood T cell repertoires in COVID-19. The table came from immunoSEQ multiplex PCR; TCRdb's copy has only in-frame clones and leaves some out. The data show 110,000 to 150,000 clones, more than 80% seen once. The specimen sequenced was peripheral blood. This receptor was taken from a woman at least 80 years old with acute or convalescent COVID-19.

CDR3 sequence: CASSPPAAVATQYF. CDR3 bases: TGTGCCAGCTCACCCCCCGCGGCAGTGGCTACGCAGTATTTT. The chain combines TRBV18 with TRBJ2-3; D is unclear. CDR3 length equals 14 residues. CDR1 KGHSH and CDR2 LQKENI come from the germline V gene. V shed 3 bases and J shed 8 bases, with 15 bases lying between them.